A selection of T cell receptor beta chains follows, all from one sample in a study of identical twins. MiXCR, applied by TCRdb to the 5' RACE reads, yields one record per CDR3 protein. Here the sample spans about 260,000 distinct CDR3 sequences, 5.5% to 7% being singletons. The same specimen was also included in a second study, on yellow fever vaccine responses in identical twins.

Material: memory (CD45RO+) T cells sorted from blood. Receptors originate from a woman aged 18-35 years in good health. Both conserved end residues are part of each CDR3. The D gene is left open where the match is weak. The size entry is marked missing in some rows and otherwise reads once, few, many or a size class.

CDR3: CASSSSTGLSYEQYF
DNA: TGCGCCAGCAGCTCGTCGACAGGGTTGTCCTACGAGCAGTACTTC
size: many
D: TRBD1
V: TRBV5-1
J: TRBJ2-7

CDR3: CASSEAGTGNEKLFF
DNA: TGCGCCAGCAGTGAGGCCGGGACAGGGAATGAAAAACTGTTTTTT
size: few
D: TRBD1
V: TRBV10-1
J: TRBJ1-4

CDR3: CASSQETTGPGNIQYF
DNA: TGTGCCAGCAGCCAAGAGACGACAGGGCCGGGGAACATTCAGTACTTC
size: few
D: TRBD1
V: TRBV4-2
J: TRBJ2-4

CDR3: CASSIRTGTASEAFF
DNA: TGCGCCAGCAGCATCCGGACAGGGACGGCTTCTGAAGCTTTCTTT
size: many
D: TRBD1
V: TRBV5-1
J: TRBJ1-1

CDR3: CASSQRQGGLAEAFF
DNA: TGTGCCAGCAGCCAACGACAGGGGGGTCTCGCTGAAGCTTTCTTT
size: few
D: TRBD1
V: TRBV3-1
J: TRBJ1-1

CDR3: CASSPLAGVGQETQYF
DNA: TGTGCCAGCAGCCCGCTAGCGGGAGTAGGACAAGAGACCCAGTACTTC
size: few
D: TRBD2
V: TRBV5-5
J: TRBJ2-5

CDR3: CASSLLTGQGSGNTIYF
DNA: TGCGCCAGCAGCTTATTAACTGGACAGGGATCTGGAAACACCATATATTTT
size: few
D: TRBD1
V: TRBV5-1
J: TRBJ1-3

CDR3: CASRKIAAPYNEQFF
DNA: TGTGCCAGCAGGAAAATAGCGGCACCCTACAATGAGCAGTTCTTC
size: many
D: .
V: TRBV12-3/TRBV12-4
J: TRBJ2-1

CDR3: CSVSPRGQGYNEQFF
DNA: TGCAGCGTATCCCCCCGCGGACAGGGGTACAATGAGCAGTTCTTC
size: many
D: TRBD1
V: TRBV29-1
J: TRBJ2-1

CDR3: CASSLDKSSYNEQFF
DNA: TGTGCCAGCAGCTTGGACAAAAGCTCCTACAATGAGCAGTTCTTC
size: few
D: .
V: TRBV7-7
J: TRBJ2-1

CDR3: CSASGRTVARETQYF
DNA: TGCAGTGCTAGTGGCCGGACAGTCGCTCGGGAGACCCAGTACTTC
size: .
D: .
V: TRBV20-1
J: TRBJ2-5

CDR3: CSAGTSDVGEQFF
DNA: TGCAGTGCTGGGACTAGCGATGTGGGTGAGCAGTTCTTC
size: many
D: TRBD2
V: TRBV20-1
J: TRBJ2-1

CDR3: CATVGVRGPMNTEAFF
DNA: TGTGCCACGGTAGGGGTTCGGGGTCCCATGAACACTGAAGCTTTCTTT
size: few
D: .
V: TRBV28
J: TRBJ1-1

CDR3: CSVARGTNQPQHF
DNA: TGCAGCGTTGCCAGGGGAACCAATCAGCCCCAGCATTTT
size: few
D: .
V: TRBV29-1
J: TRBJ1-5

CDR3: CASSLSGNSYNEQFF
DNA: TGTGCCAGCAGCCTTAGCGGGAACTCCTACAATGAGCAGTTCTTC
size: few
D: TRBD2
V: TRBV3-1
J: TRBJ2-1

CDR3: CSAYRGEAFF
DNA: TGCAGTGCTTACAGAGGCGAAGCTTTCTTT
size: few
D: .
V: TRBV20-1
J: TRBJ1-1

CDR3: CSARDGNNSPLHF
DNA: TGCAGTGCTAGAGACGGCAATAATTCACCCCTCCACTTT
size: many
D: .
V: TRBV20-1
J: TRBJ1-6

CDR3: CASRTSVNEQFF
DNA: TGCGCCAGCAGAACTAGCGTTAATGAGCAGTTCTTC
size: few
D: TRBD2
V: TRBV5-1
J: TRBJ2-1

CDR3: CASSYPAGGTNYGYTF
DNA: TGTGCCAGCAGTTACCCCGCAGGGGGAACTAACTATGGCTACACCTTC
size: few
D: TRBD1
V: TRBV28
J: TRBJ1-2

CDR3: CASSLSGVDIQYF
DNA: TGTGCCAGCAGCTTAAGTGGGGTGGACATTCAGTACTTC
size: few
D: .
V: TRBV7-8
J: TRBJ2-4

CDR3: CASSQRSGVLENTEAFF
DNA: TGCGCCAGCAGCCAGAGGTCAGGGGTTTTAGAGAACACTGAAGCTTTCTTT
size: few
D: .
V: TRBV4-1
J: TRBJ1-1

CDR3: CASRRTLHEQFF
DNA: TGTGCCAGCAGGCGGACACTCCATGAGCAGTTCTTC
size: few
D: .
V: TRBV6-1
J: TRBJ2-1

CDR3: CASNGGAALGEQFF
DNA: TGCGCCAGCAATGGGGGGGCAGCGTTGGGTGAGCAGTTCTTC
size: .
D: .
V: TRBV5-1
J: TRBJ2-1

CDR3: CAWRTGLNTGELFF
DNA: TGTGCCTGGAGGACAGGGTTGAACACCGGGGAGCTGTTTTTT
size: many
D: TRBD1
V: TRBV24-1
J: TRBJ2-2

CDR3: CAISITDDTQYF
DNA: TGTGCCATCAGTATCACGGACGATACGCAGTATTTT
size: many
D: .
V: TRBV10-3
J: TRBJ2-3

CDR3: CASSMGRTDTQYF
DNA: TGTGCCAGTAGTATGGGCCGCACTGATACGCAGTATTTT
size: few
D: .
V: TRBV19
J: TRBJ2-3

CDR3: CASSVADRREQYF
DNA: TGTGCCAGCAGCGTAGCTGACAGGAGGGAGCAGTACTTC
size: .
D: .
V: TRBV9
J: TRBJ2-7

CDR3: CASRPPLTGASYNEQFF
DNA: TGCGCCAGCAGACCTCCCCTAACAGGGGCCTCCTACAATGAGCAGTTCTTC
size: many
D: TRBD1
V: TRBV5-1
J: TRBJ2-1

CDR3: CASRGGAYEQYF
DNA: TGTGCCAGCAGAGGAGGGGCCTACGAGCAGTACTTC
size: .
D: .
V: TRBV5-6
J: TRBJ2-7

CDR3: CSVTGTGYTDTQYF
DNA: TGCAGCGTAACCGGGACAGGGTACACAGATACGCAGTATTTT
size: many
D: TRBD1
V: TRBV29-1
J: TRBJ2-3

CDR3: CASSPWTGLSTDTQYF
DNA: TGTGCCAGCAGCCCCTGGACAGGGCTTAGCACAGATACGCAGTATTTT
size: .
D: TRBD1
V: TRBV7-3
J: TRBJ2-3

CDR3: CASGGQGAGANVLTF
DNA: TGTGCCAGCGGCGGACAGGGGGCCGGGGCCAACGTCCTGACTTTC
size: .
D: TRBD1
V: TRBV11-1
J: TRBJ2-6

CDR3: CASSLKVSGSPLHF
DNA: TGTGCCAGCAGTTTAAAGGTCTCAGGTTCACCCCTCCACTTT
size: many
D: .
V: TRBV27
J: TRBJ1-6

CDR3: CSVVRTGVETQYF
DNA: TGCAGCGTTGTCCGGACAGGGGTAGAGACCCAGTACTTC
size: .
D: TRBD1
V: TRBV29-1
J: TRBJ2-5

CDR3: CATSRVSGELFF
DNA: TGTGCCACCAGCAGAGTTTCCGGGGAGCTGTTTTTT
size: few
D: .
V: TRBV15
J: TRBJ2-2

CDR3: CASSYTSGIWETQYF
DNA: TGCGCCAGCAGCTATACTAGCGGGATCTGGGAGACCCAGTACTTC
size: few
D: TRBD2
V: TRBV5-1
J: TRBJ2-5

CDR3: CTSSLPSQSYNEQFF
DNA: TGCACCAGCAGCCTCCCGAGCCAATCCTACAATGAGCAGTTCTTC
size: few
D: .
V: TRBV1
J: TRBJ2-1

CDR3: CAISESNRMEREFETQYF
DNA: TGTGCCATCAGTGAGTCGAACCGAATGGAGCGGGAGTTCGAGACCCAGTACTTC
size: .
D: TRBD2
V: TRBV10-3
J: TRBJ2-5

CDR3: CASTPDRGHGGNQPQHF
DNA: TGTGCCAGCACTCCGGACAGGGGGCATGGAGGCAATCAGCCCCAGCATTTT
size: .
D: TRBD1
V: TRBV6-1
J: TRBJ1-5

CDR3: CASSSGYTGNTEAFF
DNA: TGCGCCAGCAGTTCGGGCTACACAGGGAACACTGAAGCTTTCTTT
size: many
D: .
V: TRBV5-1
J: TRBJ1-1

CDR3: CASCGQGNQPQHF
DNA: TGTGCCAGCTGCGGACAGGGTAATCAGCCCCAGCATTTT
size: few
D: TRBD1
V: TRBV2
J: TRBJ1-5

CDR3: CASSLSGSLNTEAFF
DNA: TGTGCCAGCAGTTTATCGGGCAGCTTGAACACTGAAGCTTTCTTT
size: .
D: .
V: TRBV27
J: TRBJ1-1

CDR3: CASSLSGGRSRDEQYF
DNA: TGTGCCAGCAGCCTCTCGGGCGGGAGGTCTCGCGACGAGCAGTACTTC
size: .
D: TRBD2
V: TRBV12-3/TRBV12-4
J: TRBJ2-7

CDR3: CASSLAGGPEETQYF
DNA: TGTGCCAGCAGCCTAGCGGGGGGGCCGGAGGAGACCCAGTACTTC
size: few
D: TRBD2
V: TRBV4-2
J: TRBJ2-5

CDR3: CASSQDRTGLYEQYF
DNA: TGCGCCAGCAGCCAAGATCGGACAGGGCTCTACGAGCAGTACTTC
size: .
D: TRBD1
V: TRBV4-1
J: TRBJ2-7

CDR3: CASSITGGSEAFF
DNA: TGTGCCAGCAGTATAACAGGGGGCTCTGAAGCTTTCTTT
size: many
D: TRBD1
V: TRBV7-9
J: TRBJ1-1

CDR3: CASSFGPAGNTEAFF
DNA: TGTGCCAGCAGCTTTGGGCCAGCAGGAAACACTGAAGCTTTCTTT
size: many
D: .
V: TRBV28
J: TRBJ1-1

CDR3: CAINPDRGEYGYTF
DNA: TGTGCCATCAACCCGGACAGGGGGGAGTATGGCTACACCTTC
size: few
D: TRBD1
V: TRBV10-3
J: TRBJ1-2

CDR3: CASKGGGNEKLFF
DNA: TGTGCCAGCAAAGGCGGGGGGAATGAAAAACTGTTTTTT
size: many
D: .
V: TRBV12-3/TRBV12-4
J: TRBJ1-4

CDR3: CASSGPALQETQYF
DNA: TGTGCCAGCAGCGGGCCGGCCTTGCAAGAGACCCAGTACTTC
size: many
D: .
V: TRBV7-9
J: TRBJ2-5

CDR3: CASSLGTNSPLHF
DNA: TGTGCCAGCAGTTTAGGGACCAATTCACCCCTCCACTTT
size: .
D: .
V: TRBV12-3/TRBV12-4
J: TRBJ1-6

CDR3: CASSSKDSLSGANVLTF
DNA: TGTGCCAGCAGCTCGAAGGACAGTCTCTCTGGGGCCAACGTCCTGACTTTC
size: .
D: .
V: TRBV7-9
J: TRBJ2-6

CDR3: CASSSALSGNTIYF
DNA: TGTGCCAGCAGCTCCGCCCTCTCTGGAAACACCATATATTTT
size: few
D: .
V: TRBV5-5
J: TRBJ1-3

CDR3: CAISVTGTSGKSSYNEQFF
DNA: TGTGCCATCAGTGTTACCGGGACTAGCGGGAAGAGCTCCTACAATGAGCAGTTCTTC
size: few
D: TRBD2
V: TRBV10-3
J: TRBJ2-1

CDR3: CSARLQGDTGELFF
DNA: TGCAGTGCTAGGTTACAGGGAGACACCGGGGAGCTGTTTTTT
size: .
D: .
V: TRBV20-1
J: TRBJ2-2

CDR3: CASSQKVSSSYNEQFF
DNA: TGTGCCAGCAGCCAAAAAGTGTCTAGCTCCTACAATGAGCAGTTCTTC
size: few
D: .
V: TRBV3-1
J: TRBJ2-1

CDR3: CASRNRVNTGELFF
DNA: TGTGCCAGCAGGAACAGGGTGAACACCGGGGAGCTGTTTTTT
size: few
D: .
V: TRBV28
J: TRBJ2-2

CDR3: CASSWAPRTEAFF
DNA: TGTGCCAGCAGTTGGGCCCCGAGGACTGAAGCTTTCTTT
size: many
D: .
V: TRBV28
J: TRBJ1-1

CDR3: CASNRGRGGTGELFF
DNA: TGTGCCAGCAACAGGGGGAGGGGCGGAACCGGGGAGCTGTTTTTT
size: .
D: .
V: TRBV28
J: TRBJ2-2

CDR3: CASGLPGTSGIRSSYNEQFF
DNA: TGTGCCAGCGGGCTTCCCGGGACTAGCGGGATTCGAAGCTCCTACAATGAGCAGTTCTTC
size: many
D: TRBD2
V: TRBV12-3/TRBV12-4
J: TRBJ2-1